Presented here are 28 T cell receptor beta chains from one specimen sequenced in a study of shared clonotypes between healthy human individuals. The method was immunoSEQ multiplex PCR; TCRdb's version includes in-frame clones alone and lacks a portion of them. The sample lists about 680,000 clones; around 78% were seen once. The sample comprised memory CD4+ T cells sorted from blood. As for subset: CD45RA-negative fraction. All receptors come from a woman younger than 45 in good health.

To note about this clone: One end of the junction does not line up with germline, which may come from a read error. J is TRBJ2-5 and V is TRBV5-1; D may match TRBD1 or TRBD2 (5 bases each). The CDR3 runs to 14 residues. Germline CDR1 and CDR2: SGHRS and YFSETQ. The CDR3 region is CASSYFDGDPSRNF. The CDR3, as DNA: TGCGCCAGCAGCTATTTTGATGGGGACCCCTCTCGGAACTTC.

The gene calls are TRBV29-1 and TRBJ2-5, with 14 bases identical to TRBD2. CDR3 length: 17 residues. Germline assignment: CDR1 SQVTM and CDR2 ANQGSEA. The V and J ends lost 6 bases and 1 base, in that order; junction bases with no gene match: 10. The CDR3 here is CSVTGTSGREFQETQYF. The CDR3 DNA reads as TGCAGCGTCACCGGGACTAGCGGGAGAGAATTCCAAGAGACCCAGTACTTC.

The V gene is TRBV6-1, the J gene TRBJ2-1; 11 positions match TRBD2. CDR1 MNHNS and CDR2 SASEGT come from the germline V gene. This CDR3 is built from 15 residues. The ends lost 6 bases at V and 9 bases at J; junction bases unmatched: 10. Written as DNA, the CDR3 is TGTGCCAGCAGGAGGACTAGCGGGCCCGTTGGTGAGCAGTTCTTC. Its translation is CASRRTSGPVGEQFF.

In this sample, this clone turned up once. The chain employs TRBV28 and TRBJ1-1; possible D gene TRBD1, 5 bases. Germline V gene data show CDR1 as MDHEN and CDR2 as SYDVKM. The CDR3 has 16 amino acids. Trimming took off 1 base at V and 3 bases at J, with 15 bases between the two ends. The CDR3 reads CASSLFVGAGYTEAFF. The CDR3 nucleotides read TGTGCCAGCAGTTTATTTGTTGGGGCTGGGTACACTGAAGCTTTCTTT.

The rearrangement uses TRBV7-9 and TRBJ1-2; 7 nucleotides match TRBD1. Trimming cost V 0 bases and J 3 bases; bases outside gene matches: 4. This CDR3 has 15 amino acids. Germline lookup yields CDR1 SEHNR and CDR2 FQNEAQ (reference sequence). The CDR3 nucleotides read TGTGCCAGCAGCTTAGCGACAGGGTCATACTATGGCTACACCTTC. Amino acids: CASSLATGSYYGYTF.

The chain couples TRBV28 to TRBJ2-6; 8 nucleotides match TRBD1. Trimming took 6 bases from V and 1 from J; bases not matched to a gene: 11. The germline CDR1 and CDR2 sequences are MDHEN and SYDVKM. CDR3 length: 18 amino acids. The CDR3 sequence is CASRRRTGKKSGANVLTF. The CDR3 DNA sequence: TGTGCCAGCAGGAGGCGGACAGGGAAAAAATCTGGGGCCAACGTCCTGACTTTC.

V gene TRBV28 combines with J gene TRBJ1-3, with a weak D call TRBD1 (5 bases). The germline V gene has CDR1 MDHEN and CDR2 SYDVKM. The length of the CDR3 is 14 residues. Between the trimmed V and J ends, which lost 2 bases and 11 bases, there was a span of 16 bases. CDR3 bases: TGTGCCAGCAGTTTAGCCGGCAGGGAGAAGGCCATATATTTT. This sequence encodes CASSLAGREKAIYF.

The chain links TRBV5-6 to TRBJ2-7; 11 bases fit TRBD2. Germline V gives CDR1 SGHDT, CDR2 YYEEEE. Germline trimming cut 4 bases from V and 4 bases from J; bases unmatched to any gene: 7. The CDR3 sequence is 15 residues long. The CDR3 DNA is TGTGCCAGCAGCAGACCGGGACTAGCGGCTTACGAGCAGTACTTC. Translation gives CASSRPGLAAYEQYF.

Here the CDR3 DNA reads TGCGCCAGCAGTGACTCAACAATTAACACCGGGGAGCTGTTTTTT. Amino acid sequence: CASSDSTINTGELFF. The chain employs TRBV10-1 and TRBJ2-2; D gene ambiguous. CDR3 length equals 15 residues. The V gene lost 3 bases and the J gene lost 2 bases, with 10 bases spanning the gap. CDR1 and CDR2 (germline): WNHNN, SYGVQD (reference sequence).

This sequence joins TRBV27 and TRBJ1-2; D not resolved. The CDR3 spans 16 residues. V dropped 6 bases and J dropped 0 bases, with 17 bases sitting between them. From germline, CDR1 is MNHEY and CDR2 SMNVEV (reference sequence). CDR3 sequence reads: CASSSTGQAANYGYTF. For the CDR3, the DNA is TGTGCCAGCAGCTCAACCGGCCAGGCAGCTAACTATGGCTACACCTTC.

V usage is TRBV11-2 and J usage is TRBJ2-1; 8 nucleotides line up with TRBD2. This CDR3 contains 13 residues. Germline-derived CDR1 and CDR2 are SGHAT and FQNNGV. With V trimmed by 5 bases and J by 6 bases, 3 bases remained unmatched. CDR3 amino acids: CASSAGLVNEQFF. The CDR3 DNA sequence: TGTGCCAGCAGCGCGGGACTAGTCAATGAGCAGTTCTTC.

As DNA, the CDR3 is TGTGCCAGCAGGACTGTTTTAGGGAGGTACAATGAGCAGTTCTTC. Residues: CASRTVLGRYNEQFF. The chain links TRBV6-5 to TRBJ2-1, with D perhaps matching TRBD2 (6 bases). The CDR3 loop spans 15 amino acids. V lost 6 bases and J 4 bases, leaving 16 bases between the germline ends. Germline V gene data show CDR1 as MNHEY and CDR2 as SVGAGI.

The chain's CDR3 is CASSLEVWEQYF. The CDR3 DNA sequence: TGTGCCAGCAGCTTAGAAGTGTGGGAGCAGTACTTC. The chain joins TRBV7-2 to TRBJ2-7; D gene uncertain. CDR3 length: 12 residues. Germline CDR1 and CDR2: SGHTA and FQGNSA. The germline V and J ends were trimmed by 1 base and 7 bases, with 8 bases remaining between them. Supplemented by reference TRBV7-2 and TRBJ2-7, the full variable domain reads GAGVSQSPSNKVTEKGKDVELRCDPISGHTALYWYRQSLGQGLEFLIYFQGNSAPDKSGLPSDRFSAERTGGSVSTLTIQRTQQEDSAVYLCASSLEVWEQYFGPGTRLTVT.

V usage is TRBV19 and J usage is TRBJ1-1; 9 nucleotides match TRBD1. Germline CDR1 is LNHDA and CDR2 is SQIVND (reference sequence). CDR3 length: 14 amino acids. Trimming at V came to 4 bases and at J to 5 bases, leaving 5 bases not matched to a gene. CDR3: CASSSLGQGTEAFF. Here the CDR3 DNA reads TGTGCCAGTAGTAGCCTCGGACAGGGGACTGAAGCTTTCTTT.

The chain carries TRBV28 and TRBJ2-3, with 9 bases identical to TRBD1. V gave up 5 bases and J gave up 4 bases; unmatched junction bases: 10. The CDR3 has 16 residues. Germline CDR1 MDHEN, CDR2 SYDVKM. Here the CDR3 DNA reads TGTGCCAGCAGTCCCCCGGGACAGGGATTCTCAGATACGCAGTATTTT. Protein: CASSPPGQGFSDTQYF.

The rearrangement links TRBV29-1 to TRBJ2-4; possibly TRBD1 for D (6 bases). Germline-derived CDR1 and CDR2 are SQVTM and ANQGSEA. Trimming pared 4 bases from V and 9 bases from J, leaving 19 bases between. The CDR3 runs to 14 residues. In DNA, the CDR3 is TGCAGCGTTGTCCCCGGGACAAAGGTCGCCATTCAGTACTTC. It translates to CSVVPGTKVAIQYF.

V is TRBV11-2 and J is TRBJ2-5, with a tentative D call TRBD2 (6 bases). Trimming took off 4 bases at V and 4 bases at J, with 7 bases between the two ends. CDR1 is SGHAT and CDR2 is FQNNGV in the germline V gene. The CDR3 spans 12 residues. DNA of the CDR3: TGTGCCAGCAGCTCGGAGGGAGAGACCCAGTACTTC. This encodes CASSSEGETQYF. Full variable domain (outside the CDR3, taken from reference TRBV11-2 and TRBJ2-5): EAGVAQSPRYKIIEKRQSVAFWCNPISGHATLYWYQQILGQGPKLLIQFQNNGVVDDSQLPKDRFSAERLKGVDSTLKIQPAKLEDSAVYLCASSSEGETQYFGPGTRLLVL.

This clone came up a few times. The same CDR3 arises from other DNA sequences in this sample as well. The chain is built from TRBV7-2 and TRBJ2-1, with 9 bases lining up with TRBD2. Trimming cost V 4 bases and J 7 bases; bases outside gene matches: 8. The CDR3 has 15 residues. The V gene's germline CDR1 is SGHTA and CDR2 FQGNSA. DNA of the CDR3: TGTGCCAGCAGCTCGACTAGCGGCCAAGGGAATGAGCAGTTCTTC. Translation: CASSSTSGQGNEQFF.

V and J are TRBV19 and TRBJ2-7; 9 bases align to TRBD2. Unmatched junction bases numbered 9, after V lost 3 bases and J lost 0 bases. This CDR3 spans 17 amino acids. Germline CDR1 and CDR2: LNHDA and SQIVND (reference sequence). CDR3: CASSIRAGGVSSYEQYF. The CDR3 DNA reads as TGTGCCAGTAGTATCCGAGCGGGAGGTGTAAGCTCCTACGAGCAGTACTTC.

V usage is TRBV5-1 and J usage is TRBJ1-2; 8 bases are shared with TRBD1. The CDR3 sequence is 13 residues long. The junction had 3 bases not matched to a gene; V was cut back by 2 bases and J by 6 bases. Germline CDR1 SGHRS, CDR2 YFSETQ. CDR3 DNA: TGCGCCAGCAGCTTCGCAGGGGGCGATGGCTACACCTTC. Amino acid sequence: CASSFAGGDGYTF.

The chain uses TRBV28 and TRBJ2-7; 7 nucleotides agree with TRBD1. There are 14 residues in the CDR3. Germline V CDR1 and CDR2: MDHEN, SYDVKM. Losses at the gene ends were 4 bases for V and 2 bases for J; bases not matched to a gene: 5. Here the CDR3 DNA reads TGTGCCAGCAGTTCAGGGCAGGGGGCCTACGAGCAGTACTTC. Translation gives CASSSGQGAYEQYF.

The chain is built from TRBV11-3 and TRBJ2-2; 13 nucleotides agree with TRBD2. CDR3 size: 17 residues. Trimming took 4 bases from V and 5 from J; bases not matched to a gene: 7. Germline V gene data show CDR1 as SGHNT and CDR2 as YENEEA. The CDR3 nucleotides read TGTGCCAGCAGCTCGGAGACTAGCGGGAGGTTAACCGGGGAGCTGTTTTTT. Translated: CASSSETSGRLTGELFF.

The CDR3 nucleotides are TGTGCCAGCAGTGAACCCCGGGAGTTCAACACCGGGGAGCTGTTTTTT. Translated: CASSEPREFNTGELFF. The chain combines TRBV25-1 with TRBJ2-2, with D possibly TRBD2 on 6 matching bases. V lost 2 bases and J 2 bases, leaving 12 bases between the germline ends. The CDR3 totals 16 residues. Per the germline V gene, CDR1 is MGHDK and CDR2 is SYGVNS.

The V call is TRBV28, the J call TRBJ2-5, with 14 positions matching TRBD2. The CDR3 has 17 amino acids. Trimming at V came to 4 bases and at J to 5 bases, leaving 9 bases not matched to a gene. The germline gives CDR1 MDHEN, CDR2 SYDVKM. The CDR3 region has the DNA TGTGCCAGCAGTTATTCCGGGACTAGCGGGAGTCAGGAGACCCAGTACTTC. The encoded protein is CASSYSGTSGSQETQYF.

V gene TRBV7-6 combines with J gene TRBJ2-1; D assignment may be TRBD1 or TRBD2 (5 bases each). CDR3 length equals 15 residues. The germline V gene has CDR1 SGHVS and CDR2 FNYEAQ. With 5 bases removed from V and 6 bases from J, the gap between germline ends came to 17 bases. CDR3 residues: CASSPSGLSSNEQFF. As DNA, the CDR3 is TGTGCCAGCAGCCCGTCGGGGCTATCTAGCAATGAGCAGTTCTTC.

This clone is a singleton in its sample. The chain links TRBV25-1 to TRBJ2-7; TRBD1 matches 7 bases. The CDR3 covers 15 residues. Trimming took 7 bases from V and 1 from J; bases not matched to a gene: 10. Looked up from germline, CDR1 is MGHDK and CDR2 is SYGVNS. The CDR3 DNA is TGTGCCAGCACCTCAAGTACAGGGGCGTCCTACGAGCAGTACTTC. It yields the protein CASTSSTGASYEQYF.

About this clone: Sequence at one end of the junction differs from germline and may be a read error. The rearrangement links TRBV30 to TRBJ2-7; D is perhaps TRBD1 (5 bases). This CDR3 is 12 amino acids long. Looked up from germline, CDR1 is GTSNPN and CDR2 is SVGIG (reference sequence). CDR3 bases: TGTGCCTGGAGAAGACCAGGGTACGAACAGTACTTC. This gives the protein CAWRRPGYEQYF.

This clone came up a few times. V gene TRBV6-1 combines with J gene TRBJ2-7; possibly TRBD1 for D (5 bases). The CDR3 runs to 14 residues. The V and J ends lost 7 bases and 4 bases respectively, with 17 bases between them. Germline CDR1 and CDR2: MNHNS and SASEGT. The CDR3 DNA is TGTGCCAGCAATCCCGCAGGGTCGCGATACGAGCAGTACTTC. Its translation is CASNPAGSRYEQYF.